This T cell receptor beta chain was sequenced during a study of post-analysis software for immune sequencing data. In the study overall: Relapsing-remitting, secondary progressive and progressive-relapsing forms made up the multiple sclerosis disease courses. The study, taken as a whole, reports: A handful of TRBV segments (TRBV5-6, TRBV5-1 and TRBV20-1 among them) occurred more frequently in patients than in controls. When the samples were clustered directly with F measure, those that had been prepared in the same batch showed strong co-clustering.

The CDR3 covers 16 residues. In germline, CDR1 is MNHNY, CDR2 SVGAGI (reference sequence). V lost 0 bases, J lost 5 bases, and 16 bases lay in between. Note on this clonotype: Antigen: not known.

Carried by the TCR beta cDNA libraries were unique molecular identifiers. TCRdb used MiXCR to reprocess the PCR reads, holding one entry per CDR3 protein. The data contain 650,000 to 900,000 distinct CDR3 sequences, 46% of them singletons. This chain connects TRBV6-6 to TRBJ2-5, with unresolved D. The sequence came from a girl aged 10 to 17 with multiple sclerosis. Sequenced material: blood. The CDR3 coding sequence is TGTGCCAGCAGTTACTCTCGCCAGCTCGAAAGGGAGACCCAGTACTTC. This translates into CASSYSRQLERETQYF.